The 15 T cell receptor beta chains reported below all come from one sample, sequenced in a study of early T cells in non-severe SARS-CoV-2 infection. In TCRdb, the 5' RACE reads were re-called with MiXCR into one record per CDR3 protein. The sample yields roughly 50,000 distinct CDR3 sequences, 7.7% seen once. Sequencing was performed on whole blood. The receptor set was obtained from an adult who was a healthcare worker with PCR-confirmed SARS-CoV-2 infection or an uninfected control (not recorded which).

The chain carries TRBV5-1 and TRBJ2-7; 11 nucleotides line up with TRBD1. V was clipped by 0 bases and J by 3 bases; unmatched bases: 5. Germline assignment: CDR1 SGHRS and CDR2 YFSETQ. The CDR3 contains 16 residues. Here the CDR3 reads CASSLVGTGGNYEQYF. The CDR3, as DNA: TGCGCCAGCAGCTTGGTCGGGACAGGGGGAAACTACGAGCAGTACTTC.

This chain links TRBV28 with TRBJ2-1; 9 nucleotides match TRBD2. This CDR3 has 15 amino acids. V lost 3 bases, J lost 3 bases, and 3 bases stayed unmatched. Germline loops: CDR1 MDHEN, CDR2 SYDVKM. CDR3 region: CASSFSGGFYNEQFF. In nucleotides, the CDR3 is TGTGCCAGCAGTTTTAGCGGGGGTTTCTACAATGAGCAGTTCTTC.

The chain couples TRBV10-1 to TRBJ2-2, with 10 bases identical to TRBD2. V gave up 8 bases and J gave up 6 bases; unmatched junction bases: 6. This CDR3 is built from 14 residues. Per germline, CDR1 WNHNN and CDR2 SYGVQD (reference sequence). The chain's CDR3 is CASGRGTSAGELFF. CDR3 nucleotides: TGCGCCAGCGGCCGGGGGACTAGCGCCGGGGAGCTGTTTTTT.

There are many counts of this clonotype. This chain connects TRBV28 to TRBJ1-1, with TRBD1 as a possible D gene (6 bases). V was cut by 8 bases and J by 6 bases, with 19 bases left in between. The CDR3 contains 14 residues. Germline assignment: CDR1 MDHEN and CDR2 SYDVKM. The CDR3 protein is CASRGGAPTSEAFF. CDR3 nucleotides: TGTGCCAGCCGGGGGGGGGCCCCAACTTCTGAAGCTTTCTTT.

This clonotype was recorded a few times. The genes are TRBV15 and TRBJ2-3; D perhaps matches TRBD1 (6 bases). The ends were cut back, 1 base at V and 3 bases at J, with 8 bases in the middle. The CDR3 is 14 amino acids. The germline V gene has CDR1 LNHNV and CDR2 YYDKDF (reference sequence). The CDR3 loop reads CATSRVQGTDTQYF. The CDR3 coding sequence is TGTGCCACCAGCAGAGTGCAGGGGACAGATACGCAGTATTTT.

The rearrangement uses TRBV3-1 and TRBJ1-5; D is unclear. Deletions cut 4 bases from V and 12 bases from J, with 13 bases between. This CDR3 is built from 12 residues. CDR1 and CDR2 (germline): LGHDT, YNNKEL (reference sequence). The CDR3 here is CASSRGNSGQHF. The DNA of the CDR3 is TGTGCCAGCAGCCGAGGGAACTCGGGCCAGCATTTT.

This clonotype appeared many times. The J gene is TRBJ2-1, the V gene TRBV14; D uncertain. V was shortened by 4 bases and J by 2 bases, with 6 bases between the two germline ends. Per germline, CDR1 SGHDN and CDR2 FVKESK. The CDR3 runs 13 residues. This chain's CDR3 is CASSRITYNEQFF. The CDR3 region has the DNA TGTGCCAGCAGCCGGATAACCTACAATGAGCAGTTCTTC.

This clonotype was seen ten or more times. This chain's CDR3 is CSAPITGSDTQYF. The CDR3 DNA is TGCAGTGCTCCTATTACAGGGTCCGATACGCAGTATTTT. The chain combines TRBV20-1 with TRBJ2-3, with D possibly TRBD1 on 6 matching bases. With 5 bases removed from V and 6 bases from J, the gap between germline ends came to 15 bases. CDR1 is DFQATT and CDR2 is SNEGSKA in the germline V gene (reference sequence). The CDR3 has 13 residues.

This clonotype showed up just a few times. V usage is TRBV20-1 and J usage is TRBJ1-1; D possibly corresponds to TRBD1 (5 bases). The CDR3 covers 14 residues. Trimming removed 0 bases at V and 1 base at J, with 9 bases between. Germline CDR1 reads DFQATT; CDR2 reads SNEGSKA (reference sequence). The CDR3 loop reads CSARERGANTEAFF. Written as DNA, the CDR3 is TGCAGTGCTAGAGAGAGGGGCGCGAACACTGAAGCTTTCTTT.

The CDR3 sequence is CSAIAGTDNQPQHF. In DNA, the CDR3 is TGCAGTGCTATCGCCGGGACAGACAATCAGCCCCAGCATTTT. The chain recombines TRBV20-1 with TRBJ1-5; 7 bases map to TRBD1. J gave up 3 bases and V 4 bases, and 6 bases lay outside the gene matches. The CDR3 runs to 14 residues. CDR1 and CDR2 from the germline V gene are DFQATT and SNEGSKA (reference sequence).

This clonotype appeared many times. The chain has TRBV7-9 and TRBJ1-2; D perhaps matches TRBD1 (6 bases). Germline assignment: CDR1 SEHNR and CDR2 FQNEAQ (reference sequence). Trimming removed 5 bases at V and 4 bases at J, with 11 bases between. The CDR3 totals 13 residues. CDR3 sequence reads: CASSLDSSYGYTF. The CDR3 DNA follows: TGTGCCAGCAGCCTGGACAGTTCCTATGGCTACACCTTC. Supplemented by reference TRBV7-9 and TRBJ1-2, the full variable domain reads DTGVSQNPRHKITKRGQNVTFRCDPISEHNRLYWYRQTLGQGPEFLTYFQNEAQLEKSRLLSDRFSAERPKGSFSTLEIQRTEQGDSAMYLCASSLDSSYGYTFGSGTRLTVV.

This clonotype was recorded many times. CDR3 region: CASTPLPGLAGALTYNEQFF. CDR3 DNA: TGTGCCAGCACCCCCCTACCGGGACTAGCGGGGGCCTTAACCTACAATGAGCAGTTCTTC. This chain joins TRBV6-2 or TRBV6-3 and TRBJ2-1; 14 nucleotides align to TRBD2. Germline V lookup: CDR1 MNHEY, CDR2 SVGEGT. The junction had 16 bases not matched to a gene; V was cut back by 7 bases and J by 2 bases. The CDR3 has 20 residues.

This clonotype was seen ten or more times. This chain links TRBV4-3 with TRBJ1-6; a weak D match, TRBD1 (5 bases). Trimming removed 5 bases from V and 10 bases from J, with 15 bases in between. In germline, CDR1 is LGHNA, CDR2 YSLEER. The CDR3 is 14 amino acids. The DNA for the CDR3 is TGCGCCAGCAGCGTCGCTGCCAGGGTATCACCCCTCCACTTT. Translating it yields CASSVAARVSPLHF.

This clonotype showed up just a few times. The chain has TRBV11-2 and TRBJ2-2; possibly TRBD1 for D (5 bases). Trimming took off 5 bases at V and 6 bases at J, with 13 bases between the two ends. CDR3 length equals 14 residues. CDR1 is SGHAT and CDR2 is FQNNGV in the germline V gene. DNA of the CDR3: TGTGCCAGCAGCGTAAGAACAGGCCCCGGGGAGCTGTTTTTT. Translating it yields CASSVRTGPGELFF.

This clonotype was counted at least ten times. The chain combines TRBV2 with TRBJ2-7; 8 bases map to TRBD1. The J segment lost 4 bases and the V segment lost 3 bases, leaving 8 bases of the junction unmatched. This CDR3 region has 15 residues. Germline loops: CDR1 SNHLY, CDR2 FYNNEI. DNA of the CDR3: TGTGCCAGCAGTGACGGACAGGGACCACCATACGAGCAGTACTTC. This encodes CASSDGQGPPYEQYF.